The T cell receptor beta chain under discussion was sequenced for a study of blood T cell repertoires in COVID-19 (dated by TCRdb to the early 2020s). About the investigation overall: Samples from collaborators originated in the United States, Italy and Spain and spanned both the acute and convalescent phases of COVID-19. The material from the prospective study consisted of cDNA or gDNA derived from T cells, B-cell-depleted T cells, or PBMCs. Subjects who had been exposed to COVID-19, were actively infected with it, or had recovered from it provided the deeply sampled blood TCRbeta repertoires that made up the dataset. The repertoires were released in a freely available public database meant as a resource for research on the immune response to SARS-CoV-2. The samples were drawn from two sources: the first 160 participants of the ongoing ImmuneRACE study, and 950 to 1,500 subjects contributed by 6 global collaborators. Sample metadata almost always included a de-identified subject ID, COVID-19 status, age in years and sex. HLA class I and class II types, where available, came from metadata supplied by the sample provider rather than from assay-based typing. Summary of the overall study and its limitations: The amount of clinical and demographic metadata varied by source and participant and was provided uncurated.

In the prospective study, participants were about 18 to 95 years old, resided in fewer than 25 geographic areas of the United States, and were enrolled through a virtual design. In the prospective study, cohorts were assigned on the basis of participant-reported clinical history obtained from a screening survey and a study questionnaire. In the prospective study, whole blood, serum and a nasopharyngeal or oropharyngeal swab were collected from each participant by mobile phlebotomists. Prospective study participants could optionally give additional blood draws and questionnaires over an approximately two-month period. Before DNA extraction, blood samples from the prospective study were shipped at room temperature or frozen. Worth noting for this clone: The target of this receptor is not known. Per-nucleotide qualities are absent, and no much larger clonotype sits a single base away.

CDR1 and CDR2, per the germline V gene (reference sequence), are GTSNPN and SVGIG. The CDR3 starts with the cysteine, ends with the phenylalanine, and has 10 residues. Only the CDR3 part of the read is kept: 30 bases, read in frame from the first base. Between the V and J ends, shortened by 5 bases and 11 bases respectively, the junction contains 9 bases. TCRbeta CDR3 regions were amplified from genomic DNA using the immunoSEQ Assay, a bias-controlled multiplex PCR. On the authors' methods: The number of nucleated cells in each sample was estimated from the amplification of reference gene primers within the assay. Sequence reads were collapsed and filtered to measure the absolute abundance of every unique TCRbeta CDR3 rearrangement. For each sample, productive Simpson clonality was calculated as the square root of Simpson's diversity index across productive rearrangements. Sourced from immuneACCESS, this table was stored by TCRdb with only in-frame sequences that have V and J called. A share of the clones is absent; for the studies checked, an unresolved V gene accounts for under half, and the remainder has no known explanation. That table supplies the V and J calls and clone size; D and trimming were determined from the DNA. The sample table contains 250,000 to 300,000 clones; only one count was recorded for over 80% of them. The ten largest clones take up 0.95% to 1.5% of the sample.

The sequence joins TRBV30 to TRBJ1-4; the D gene cannot be resolved reliably. The TCR was taken from a human donor in a cohort exposed to, infected with or recovered from COVID-19 (not recorded which). The donor label of this sample is uncertain. The sample comprised PBMCs or T cells enriched from blood (not recorded which). The nucleotide sequence reads TGTGCCTGGGGCCGGTCGAAACTGTTTTTT. The encoded protein is CAWGRSKLFF.